This is a list of T cell receptor beta chains from one sample in a study of CD8 T cells in ankylosing spondylitis. In TCRdb, the 5' RACE reads were re-called with MiXCR into one record per CDR3 protein. The table records just under 350,000 distinct CDR3 sequences, roughly 15% of them present only once. Sequenced: blood, either unsorted or a sorted T cell fraction (not recorded which). The receptors here all came from a male donor with ankylosing spondylitis or in good health (not recorded which). The CDR3 runs from the conserved cysteine through the conserved F or W. Each record gives: clone size, J gene, V gene, D gene, CDR3 protein, CDR3 DNA. A D gene is named only where the DNA matches it firmly. Rows may omit the clone size; those that give it use once, few, many or a size class.

>few|TRBJ2-6|TRBV4-1|-
CASSHRAFGANVLTF
TGCGCCAGCAGCCATAGGGCATTTGGGGCCAACGTCCTGACTTTC
>many|TRBJ1-1|TRBV6-1|-
CASSPRTQLNTEAFF
TGTGCCAGCAGTCCACGGACACAACTGAACACTGAAGCTTTCTTT
>few|TRBJ2-3|TRBV20-1|-
CSATPPGGPGDTQYF
TGCAGTGCTACTCCCCCCGGGGGCCCGGGGGATACGCAGTATTTT
>many|TRBJ2-2|TRBV7-9|TRBD1
CASSFRTGGTGELFF
TGTGCCAGCAGCTTTCGAACAGGGGGCACCGGGGAGCTGTTTTTT
>few|TRBJ1-1|TRBV2|TRBD1
CASRWGTGGSEAFF
TGTGCCAGCAGGTGGGGGACAGGGGGATCCGAAGCTTTCTTT
>-|TRBJ2-1|TRBV29-1|-
CRGDREGYNEQFF
TGCAGGGGAGACAGAGAGGGGTACAATGAGCAGTTCTTC
>few|TRBJ2-5|TRBV7-9|TRBD2
CASSSTGGPVSQYF
TGTGCCAGCAGTTCGACGGGGGGGCCTGTGTCCCAGTACTTC
>-|TRBJ1-2|TRBV20-1|-
CSARDDERGNYGYTF
TGCAGTGCTAGAGATGATGAGAGGGGAAACTATGGCTACACCTTC
>many|TRBJ1-2|TRBV5-1|-
CASSLLRGVGQGYTF
TGCGCCAGCAGCCTACTACGGGGCGTCGGGCAAGGCTACACCTTC
>few|TRBJ2-6|TRBV5-1|-
CASRPSPQGSGANVLTF
TGCGCCAGCAGGCCCTCCCCACAAGGCTCTGGGGCCAACGTCCTGACTTTC
>many|TRBJ2-1|TRBV29-1|-
CSVELNEQFF
TGCAGCGTTGAGTTGAATGAGCAGTTCTTC
>-|TRBJ1-2|TRBV28|TRBD1
CASSFPVGQGSGYTF
TGTGCCAGCAGTTTCCCCGTGGGACAGGGTAGTGGCTACACCTTC
>few|TRBJ1-2|TRBV5-1|-
CASSLSSSTRGYTF
TGCGCCAGCTCCTTGTCCTCGTCGACGAGAGGCTACACCTTC
>-|TRBJ2-1|TRBV12-3/TRBV12-4|-
CASSLTGPQRHEQFF
TGTGCCAGCAGCCTCACAGGACCCCAACGGCATGAGCAGTTCTTC
>-|TRBJ2-1|TRBV6-1|-
CASSEAVIAIDEQFF
TGTGCCAGCAGTGAAGCGGTGATAGCAATAGATGAGCAGTTCTTC
>few|TRBJ2-7|TRBV6-6|TRBD1
CASSFTGQADEQYF
TGTGCCAGCAGTTTCACCGGACAGGCTGACGAGCAGTACTTC
>few|TRBJ1-1|TRBV12-3/TRBV12-4|TRBD1
CASTPDRGGRSEAFF
TGTGCCAGCACTCCAGACAGGGGCGGGAGATCTGAAGCTTTCTTT
>few|TRBJ1-2|TRBV21-1|-
CASSRGQGPFSNYGYTF
TGTGCCAGCAGCAGAGGACAGGGTCCATTCAGTAACTATGGCTACACCTTC
>many|TRBJ1-3|TRBV20-1|TRBD1
CSARFQGAGNTIYF
TGCAGTGCTAGATTCCAGGGGGCTGGAAACACCATATATTTT
>-|TRBJ1-1|TRBV20-1|-
CSAILSRLNTEAFF
TGCAGTGCTATACTAAGCCGGTTGAACACTGAAGCTTTCTTT
>-|TRBJ2-7|TRBV10-3|-
CAISEGGLYLYEQYF
TGTGCCATCAGTGAGGGGGGTCTATATCTCTACGAGCAGTACTTC
>few|TRBJ2-3|TRBV6-1|-
CASTSPSASTDTQYF
TGTGCCAGTACCTCGCCGAGCGCTAGCACAGATACGCAGTATTTT
>few|TRBJ2-1|TRBV12-3/TRBV12-4|-
CASSGSEQFF
TGTGCCAGCAGTGGCAGCGAGCAGTTCTTC
>-|TRBJ1-1|TRBV29-1|TRBD1
CSASRGETEAFF
TGCAGCGCGTCCAGGGGGGAAACTGAAGCTTTCTTT
>many|TRBJ1-1|TRBV5-1|-
CASSLAGSFTEAFF
TGCGCCAGCAGCTTGGCGGGGAGCTTCACTGAAGCTTTCTTT
>-|TRBJ1-1|TRBV20-1|-
CSAKGRVENTEAFF
TGCAGTGCTAAGGGGCGCGTAGAGAACACTGAAGCTTTCTTT
>few|TRBJ2-7|TRBV6-1|TRBD1
CASRDRIPISSEQYF
TGTGCCAGCAGGGACAGGATCCCCATATCATCTGAGCAGTACTTC
>few|TRBJ2-1|TRBV20-1|TRBD2
CSATGTSGPVEQFF
TGCAGTGCTACCGGGACTAGCGGGCCGGTTGAGCAGTTCTTC
>-|TRBJ2-7|TRBV5-5|TRBD1
CASSLAGGHSYEQYF
TGTGCCAGCAGCTTGGCAGGGGGCCACTCCTACGAGCAGTACTTC
>-|TRBJ2-7|TRBV20-1|-
CSAGSGTYYEQYF
TGCAGTGCTGGCTCCGGGACGTACTACGAGCAGTACTTC
>-|TRBJ2-1|TRBV10-3|-
CAIIGGPYNEQFF
TGTGCCATCATAGGGGGGCCATACAATGAGCAGTTCTTC
>-|TRBJ2-7|TRBV2|TRBD1
CASSQGQGGEQYF
TGTGCCAGCTCTCAGGGACAGGGCGGGGAGCAGTACTTC
>few|TRBJ1-4|TRBV20-1|-
CSASFNEKLFF
TGCAGTGCTTCGTTTAATGAAAAACTGTTTTTT
>-|TRBJ1-1|TRBV6-1|-
CASSGGPAGIAFF
TGTGCCAGCAGTGGCGGCCCAGCGGGTATAGCTTTCTTT
>many|TRBJ2-4|TRBV5-1|-
CASRDTGEGNIQYF
TGCGCCAGCAGAGACACGGGAGAGGGAAACATTCAGTACTTC
>few|TRBJ2-1|TRBV10-1|-
CASSRRSYNEQFF
TGCGCCAGCAGTAGACGCTCCTACAATGAGCAGTTCTTC
>few|TRBJ1-2|TRBV6-1|-
CASTSGGWGYTF
TGTGCCAGCACCTCGGGGGGCTGGGGCTACACCTTC
>many|TRBJ2-7|TRBV12-3/TRBV12-4|-
CASGDWDRYEQYF
TGTGCCAGCGGGGACTGGGACCGCTACGAGCAGTACTTC
>few|TRBJ2-3|TRBV11-1|-
CASSSGSLRGRLGVDTQYF
TGTGCCAGCAGCTCAGGATCGTTACGGGGCCGTCTTGGCGTTGATACGCAGTATTTT
>many|TRBJ2-3|TRBV12-3/TRBV12-4|-
CASSPSADTQYF
TGTGCCAGCAGTCCCTCCGCAGATACGCAGTATTTT
>many|TRBJ2-5|TRBV12-3/TRBV12-4|TRBD1
CASSGQGAWGETQYF
TGTGCCAGCTCAGGCCAGGGGGCTTGGGGAGAGACCCAGTACTTC
>many|TRBJ2-5|TRBV5-6|TRBD2
CASSLELAEQETQYF
TGTGCCAGCAGCTTGGAACTAGCGGAGCAAGAGACCCAGTACTTC
>few|TRBJ2-3|TRBV12-3/TRBV12-4|-
CASSFRDLGDTQYF
TGTGCCAGCAGTTTCCGGGACCTCGGAGATACGCAGTATTTT
>-|TRBJ2-2|TRBV15|-
CATRQEIKRNTGELFF
TGTGCCACCAGGCAGGAGATTAAGCGGAACACCGGGGAGCTGTTTTTT
>-|TRBJ2-3|TRBV15|TRBD1
CATSSGRDRRTDTQYF
TGTGCCACCAGCAGTGGCCGGGACAGGCGCACAGATACGCAGTATTTT
>few|TRBJ1-3|TRBV13|-
CASSFYGGRNTIYF
TGTGCCAGCAGCTTTTACGGGGGCCGAAACACCATATATTTT
>many|TRBJ2-1|TRBV12-3/TRBV12-4|TRBD2
CASSQKGTSGGGEQFF
TGTGCCAGCAGCCAAAAGGGGACTAGCGGGGGGGGAGAGCAGTTCTTC